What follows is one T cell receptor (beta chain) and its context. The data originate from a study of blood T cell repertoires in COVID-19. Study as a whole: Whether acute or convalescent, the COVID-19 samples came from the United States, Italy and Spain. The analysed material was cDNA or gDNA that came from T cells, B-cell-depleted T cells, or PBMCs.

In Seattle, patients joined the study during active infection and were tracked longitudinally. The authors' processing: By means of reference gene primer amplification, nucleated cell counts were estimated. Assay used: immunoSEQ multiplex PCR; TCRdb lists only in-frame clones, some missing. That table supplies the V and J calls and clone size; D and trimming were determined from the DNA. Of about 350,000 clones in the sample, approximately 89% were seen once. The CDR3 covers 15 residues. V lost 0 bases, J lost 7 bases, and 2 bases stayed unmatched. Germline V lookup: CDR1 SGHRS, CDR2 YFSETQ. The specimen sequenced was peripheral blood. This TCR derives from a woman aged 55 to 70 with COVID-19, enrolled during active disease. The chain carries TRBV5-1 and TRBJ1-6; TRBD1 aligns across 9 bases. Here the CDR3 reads CASSLEGTGNSPLHF. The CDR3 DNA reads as TGCGCCAGCAGCTTGGAGGGGACAGGGAATTCACCCCTCCACTTT.